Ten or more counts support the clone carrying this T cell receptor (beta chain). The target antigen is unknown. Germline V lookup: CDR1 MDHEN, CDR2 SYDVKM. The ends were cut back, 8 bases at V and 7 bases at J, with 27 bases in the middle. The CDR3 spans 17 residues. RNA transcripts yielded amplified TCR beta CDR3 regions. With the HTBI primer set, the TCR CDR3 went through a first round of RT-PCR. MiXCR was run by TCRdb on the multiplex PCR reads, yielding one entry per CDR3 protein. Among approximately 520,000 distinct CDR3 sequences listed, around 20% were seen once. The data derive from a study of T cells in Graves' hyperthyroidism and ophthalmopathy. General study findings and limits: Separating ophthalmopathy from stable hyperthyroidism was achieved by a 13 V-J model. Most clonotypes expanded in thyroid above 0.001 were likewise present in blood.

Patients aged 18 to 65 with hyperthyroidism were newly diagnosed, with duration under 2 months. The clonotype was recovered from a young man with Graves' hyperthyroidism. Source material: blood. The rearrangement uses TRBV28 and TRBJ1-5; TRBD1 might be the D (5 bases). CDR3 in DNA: TGTGCCAGCGAAAACTTGGGCCACGAAGATGGACACCAGCCCCAGCATTTT. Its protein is CASENLGHEDGHQPQHF.